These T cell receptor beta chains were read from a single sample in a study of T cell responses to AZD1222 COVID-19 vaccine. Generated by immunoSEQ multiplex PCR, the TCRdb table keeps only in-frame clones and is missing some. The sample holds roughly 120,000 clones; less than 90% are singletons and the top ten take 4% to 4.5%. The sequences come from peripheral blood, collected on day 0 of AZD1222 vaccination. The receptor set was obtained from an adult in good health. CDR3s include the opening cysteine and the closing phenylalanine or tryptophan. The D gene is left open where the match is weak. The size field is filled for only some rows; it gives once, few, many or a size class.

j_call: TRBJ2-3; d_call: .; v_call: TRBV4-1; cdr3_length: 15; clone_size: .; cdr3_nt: TGCGCCAGCAGCCACCCACAGTCTAGCGCAGATACGCAGTATTTT; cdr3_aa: CASSHPQSSADTQYF
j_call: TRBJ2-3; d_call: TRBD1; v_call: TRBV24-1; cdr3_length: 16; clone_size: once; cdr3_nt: TGTGCCACCAGCCCGATGGGACAGGGATTCACAGATACGCAGTATTTT; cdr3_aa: CATSPMGQGFTDTQYF
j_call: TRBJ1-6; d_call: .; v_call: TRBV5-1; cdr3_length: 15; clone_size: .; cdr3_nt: TGCGCCAGCAGATCAGGACAATCACCTAATTCACCCCTCCACTTT; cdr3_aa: CASRSGQSPNSPLHF
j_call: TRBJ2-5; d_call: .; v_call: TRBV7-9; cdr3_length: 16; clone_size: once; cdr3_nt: TGTGCCAGCAGCTTAAGCGTTTTTGCGGTTAAAGAGACCCAGTACTTC; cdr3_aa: CASSLSVFAVKETQYF
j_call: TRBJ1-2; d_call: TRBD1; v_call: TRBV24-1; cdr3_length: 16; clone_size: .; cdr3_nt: TGTGCCACCAGTGATTGGGGGACAGGGGGCAGCTATGGCTACACCTTC; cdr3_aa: CATSDWGTGGSYGYTF
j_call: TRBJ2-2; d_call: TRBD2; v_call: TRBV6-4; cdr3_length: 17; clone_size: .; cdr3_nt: TGTGCCAGCAGTGACTCGATCCGCCGGGGGGACACCGGGGAGCTGTTTTTT; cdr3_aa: CASSDSIRRGDTGELFF
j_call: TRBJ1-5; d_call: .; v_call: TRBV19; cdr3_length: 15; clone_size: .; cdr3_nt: TGTGCCAGTAGTCGGCAGATTTATAGCAATCAGCCCCAGCATTTT; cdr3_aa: CASSRQIYSNQPQHF
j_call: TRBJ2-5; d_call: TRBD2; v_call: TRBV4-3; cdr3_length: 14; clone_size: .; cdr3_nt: TGCGCCAGCAGCCAAGGCGGGGGGCCAGGGACCCAGTACTTC; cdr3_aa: CASSQGGGPGTQYF
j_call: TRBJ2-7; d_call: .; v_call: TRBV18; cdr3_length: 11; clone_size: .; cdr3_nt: TGTGCCAGCTCACCAGGGGGCGAGCAGTACTTC; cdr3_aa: CASSPGGEQYF
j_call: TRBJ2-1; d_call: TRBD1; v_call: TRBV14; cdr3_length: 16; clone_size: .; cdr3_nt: TGTGCCAGCAGCCAGGCCACAGGGGTTTGGTACAATGAGCAGTTCTTC; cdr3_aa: CASSQATGVWYNEQFF
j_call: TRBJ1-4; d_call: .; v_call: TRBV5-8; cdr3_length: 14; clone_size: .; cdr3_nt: TGTGCCAGCAGCGAGGTCGGTGGGGACGAAAAACTGTTTTTT; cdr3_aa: CASSEVGGDEKLFF
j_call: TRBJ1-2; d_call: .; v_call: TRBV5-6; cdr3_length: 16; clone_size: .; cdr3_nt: TGTGCCAGCACCTCCTCAGTGGACGGTCACTACTATGGCTACACCTTC; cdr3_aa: CASTSSVDGHYYGYTF
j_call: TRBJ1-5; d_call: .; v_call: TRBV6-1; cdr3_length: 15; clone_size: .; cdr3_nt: TGTGCCAGCAGTGAAGGGGGATCTAGCAATCAGCCCCAGCATTTT; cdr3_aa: CASSEGGSSNQPQHF
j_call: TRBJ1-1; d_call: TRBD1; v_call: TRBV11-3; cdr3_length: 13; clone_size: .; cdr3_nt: TGTGCCAGCAGTACAGGGGGATCAACTGAAGCTTTCTTT; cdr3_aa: CASSTGGSTEAFF
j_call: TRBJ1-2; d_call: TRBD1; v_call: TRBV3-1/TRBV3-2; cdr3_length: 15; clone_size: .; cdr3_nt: TGTGCCAGCAGCTCCCCGGACAGGGGTAACTATGGCTACACCTTC; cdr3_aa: CASSSPDRGNYGYTF
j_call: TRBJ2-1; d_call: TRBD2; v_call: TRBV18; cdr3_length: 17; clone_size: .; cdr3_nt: TGTGCCAGCTCACCACCAACAGGAGCGGGAGCGTACAATGAGCAGTTCTTC; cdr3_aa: CASSPPTGAGAYNEQFF
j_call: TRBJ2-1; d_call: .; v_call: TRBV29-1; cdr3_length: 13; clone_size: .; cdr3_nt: TGCAGCTTTCCGGACCAGCCCCACAATGAGCAGTTCTTC; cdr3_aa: CSFPDQPHNEQFF
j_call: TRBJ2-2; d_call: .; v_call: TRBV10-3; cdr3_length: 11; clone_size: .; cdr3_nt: TGTGCCATCAGGGGTGGCGGGGAGCTGTTTTTT; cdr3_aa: CAIRGGGELFF
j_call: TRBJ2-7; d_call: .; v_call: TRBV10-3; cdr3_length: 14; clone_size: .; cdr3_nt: TGTGCCACCAAAACTACAACCACCACCTACGAGCAGTACTTC; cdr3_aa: CATKTTTTTYEQYF
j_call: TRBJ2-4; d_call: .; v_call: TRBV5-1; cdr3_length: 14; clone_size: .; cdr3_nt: TGCGCCAGCAGCTTAGGGCAGGGGAGAAACATTCAGTACTTC; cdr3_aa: CASSLGQGRNIQYF
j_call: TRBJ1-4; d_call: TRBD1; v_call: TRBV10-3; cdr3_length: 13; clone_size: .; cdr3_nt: TGTGCCATCAGGGGGGGACAGTACGAAAAACTGTTTTTT; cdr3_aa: CAIRGGQYEKLFF
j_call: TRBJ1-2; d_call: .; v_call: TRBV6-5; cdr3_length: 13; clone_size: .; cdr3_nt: TGTGCCAGCAGACTTCAGGGAGTACAGGGCTACACCTTC; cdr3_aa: CASRLQGVQGYTF
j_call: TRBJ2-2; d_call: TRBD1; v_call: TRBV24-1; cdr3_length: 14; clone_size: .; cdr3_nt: TGTGCCACCGGGGAGGACAGGGAGATCGGGGAGCTGTTTTTT; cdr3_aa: CATGEDREIGELFF
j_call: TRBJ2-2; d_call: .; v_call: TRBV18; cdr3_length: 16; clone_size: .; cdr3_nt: TGTGCCAGCTCGTGGTACAGCCTAGGGGACACCGGGGAGCTGTTTTTT; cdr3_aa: CASSWYSLGDTGELFF
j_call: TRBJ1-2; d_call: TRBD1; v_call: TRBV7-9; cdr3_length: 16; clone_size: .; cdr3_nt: TGTGCCAGCAGCACAACCGAGACAGGGAATGGGGCGGGCTACACCTTC; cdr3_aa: CASSTTETGNGAGYTF
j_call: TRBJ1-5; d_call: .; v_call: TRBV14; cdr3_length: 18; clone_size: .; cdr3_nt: TGTGCCAGCAGCCAAGACGTAGTGACAGAGTTTAGCAATCAGCCCCAGCATTTT; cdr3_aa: CASSQDVVTEFSNQPQHF
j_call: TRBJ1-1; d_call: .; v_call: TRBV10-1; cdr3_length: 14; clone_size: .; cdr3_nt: TGCGCCAGCAGTGCCACCCGGTCCTCCACTGAAGCTTTCTTT; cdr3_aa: CASSATRSSTEAFF
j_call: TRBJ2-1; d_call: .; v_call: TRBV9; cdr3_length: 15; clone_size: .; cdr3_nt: TGTGCCAGCAGCGTAGGCTCGAGCTCCTACAATGAGCAGTTCTTC; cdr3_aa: CASSVGSSSYNEQFF
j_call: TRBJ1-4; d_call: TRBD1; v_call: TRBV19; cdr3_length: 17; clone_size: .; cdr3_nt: TGTGCCAGTAGTAGAGCGGTCGGGGGACAGGGGAATGAAAAACTGTTTTTT; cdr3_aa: CASSRAVGGQGNEKLFF
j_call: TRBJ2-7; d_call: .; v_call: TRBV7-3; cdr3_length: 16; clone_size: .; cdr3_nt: TGTGCCAGCAGCTTAGGGCTCGGGGGTGGAATGAACGAGCAGTACTTC; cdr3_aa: CASSLGLGGGMNEQYF
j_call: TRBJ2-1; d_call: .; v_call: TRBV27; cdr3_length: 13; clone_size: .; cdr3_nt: TGTGCCAGCAGTGGGGGGAGAGGTGATGAGCAGTTCTTC; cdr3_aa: CASSGGRGDEQFF
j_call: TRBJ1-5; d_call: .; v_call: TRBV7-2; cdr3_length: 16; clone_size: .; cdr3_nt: TGTGCCAGCAGCCCAGGTCCCGGGGCGAGCAATCAGCCCCAGCATTTT; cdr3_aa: CASSPGPGASNQPQHF
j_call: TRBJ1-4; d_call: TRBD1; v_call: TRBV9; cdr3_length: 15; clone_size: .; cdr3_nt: TGTGCCAGCAGCCCCGGGGACAGGGGATACGAAAAACTGTTTTTT; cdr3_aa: CASSPGDRGYEKLFF
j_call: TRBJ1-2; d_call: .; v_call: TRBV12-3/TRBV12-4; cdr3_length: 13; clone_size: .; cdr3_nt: TGTGCCAGCAGTTTCGACGCGGAGTATGGCTACACCTTC; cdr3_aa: CASSFDAEYGYTF
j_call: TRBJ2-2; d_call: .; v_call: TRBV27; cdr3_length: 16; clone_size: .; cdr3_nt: TGTGCCAGCAGTAAATTGGACAGAGCGAACACCGGGGAGCTGTTTTTT; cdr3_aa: CASSKLDRANTGELFF
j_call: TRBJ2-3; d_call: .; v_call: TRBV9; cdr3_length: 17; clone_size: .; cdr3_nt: TGTGCCAGCAGCGCTAGTTCCGTATTAATTAGCACAGATACGCAGTATTTT; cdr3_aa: CASSASSVLISTDTQYF
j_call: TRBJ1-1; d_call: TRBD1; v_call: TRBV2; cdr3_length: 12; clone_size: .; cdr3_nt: TGTGCCAGCAGTGGACAGGGGATTGAAGCTTTCTTT; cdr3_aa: CASSGQGIEAFF
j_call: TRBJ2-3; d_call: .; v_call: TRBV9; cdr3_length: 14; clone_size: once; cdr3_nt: TGTGCCAGCAGCGCTTCTCTGGCAACAGATACGCAGTATTTT; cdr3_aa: CASSASLATDTQYF
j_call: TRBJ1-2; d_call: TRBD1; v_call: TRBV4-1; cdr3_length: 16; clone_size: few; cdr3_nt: TGCGCCAGCAGCCAAGATCGAGGGACAGGGGGCTATGGCTACACCTTC; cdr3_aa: CASSQDRGTGGYGYTF
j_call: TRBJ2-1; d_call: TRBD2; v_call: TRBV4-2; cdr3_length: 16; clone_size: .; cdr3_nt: TGTGCCAGCAGCCAAGAACTAGCGGGAGAGTACAATGAGCAGTTCTTC; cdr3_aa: CASSQELAGEYNEQFF
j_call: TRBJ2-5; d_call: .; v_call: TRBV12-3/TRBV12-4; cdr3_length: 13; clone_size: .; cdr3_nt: TGTGCCAGCAGTTTTGAAGAGGAGAGGACCCAGTACTTC; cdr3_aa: CASSFEEERTQYF
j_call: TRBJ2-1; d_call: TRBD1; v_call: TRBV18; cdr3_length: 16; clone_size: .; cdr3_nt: TGTGCCAGCTCACCTTTACAGGGGAGCTCCTACAATGAGCAGTTCTTC; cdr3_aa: CASSPLQGSSYNEQFF
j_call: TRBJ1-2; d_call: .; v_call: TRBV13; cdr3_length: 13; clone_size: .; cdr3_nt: TGTGCCAGCAGCTCCCCCATGGCCACAAGCTACACCTTC; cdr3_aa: CASSSPMATSYTF
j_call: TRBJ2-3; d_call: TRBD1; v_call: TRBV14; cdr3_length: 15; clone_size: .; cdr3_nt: TGTGCCAGCAGCCAGACTCAGGGGGCAGGGGGTACGCAGTATTTT; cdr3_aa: CASSQTQGAGGTQYF
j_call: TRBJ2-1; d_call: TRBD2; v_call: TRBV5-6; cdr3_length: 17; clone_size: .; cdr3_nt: TGTGCCAGCAGCTTGGCGGCTAGCGGGCCCTCCTACAATGAGCAGTTCTTC; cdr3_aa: CASSLAASGPSYNEQFF
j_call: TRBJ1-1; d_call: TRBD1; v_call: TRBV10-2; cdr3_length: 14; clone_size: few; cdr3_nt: TGCGCCAGCAGGTCGACAGGGGGGGCGACTGAAGCTTTCTTT; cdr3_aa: CASRSTGGATEAFF
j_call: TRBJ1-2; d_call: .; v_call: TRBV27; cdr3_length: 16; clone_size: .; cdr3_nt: TGTGCCAGCAGTTTTAGTAGCGACACCTCTAACTATGGCTACACCTTC; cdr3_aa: CASSFSSDTSNYGYTF
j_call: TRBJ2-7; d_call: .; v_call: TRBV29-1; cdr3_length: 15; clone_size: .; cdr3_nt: TGCAGCGTTGAAGCCGGGGGCGGGGTATTCTACGAGCAGTACTTC; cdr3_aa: CSVEAGGGVFYEQYF
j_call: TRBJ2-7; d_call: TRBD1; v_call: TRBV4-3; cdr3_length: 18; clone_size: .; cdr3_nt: TGCGCCAGCAGCCAAGACCACTCCTTGGGACAGGGGGTCTACGAGCAGTACTTC; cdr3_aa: CASSQDHSLGQGVYEQYF
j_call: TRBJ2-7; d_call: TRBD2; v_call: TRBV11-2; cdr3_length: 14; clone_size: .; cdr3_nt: TGTGCCAGCAGCTTACCCGGGGGGGCTTACGAGCAGTACTTC; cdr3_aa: CASSLPGGAYEQYF
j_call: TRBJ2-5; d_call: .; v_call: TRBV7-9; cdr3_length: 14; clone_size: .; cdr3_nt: TGTGCCAGCAGCCTCCAACCCAACGGGGAGACCCAGTACTTC; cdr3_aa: CASSLQPNGETQYF
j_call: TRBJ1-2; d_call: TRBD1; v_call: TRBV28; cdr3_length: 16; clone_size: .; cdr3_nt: TGTGCCAGCAGTGTCCAGACAGGGGCTCGTGACTATGGCTACACCTTC; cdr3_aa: CASSVQTGARDYGYTF
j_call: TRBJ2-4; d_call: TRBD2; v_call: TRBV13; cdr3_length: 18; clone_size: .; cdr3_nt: TGTGCCAGCAGCTTAGGACTAGCGGGGGGGCAAGGCAAAAACATTCAGTACTTC; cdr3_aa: CASSLGLAGGQGKNIQYF
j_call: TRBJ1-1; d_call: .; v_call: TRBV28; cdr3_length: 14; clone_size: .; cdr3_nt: TGTGCCAGCAGCCCCGCAGGGCGGCGGACTGAAGCTTTCTTT; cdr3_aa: CASSPAGRRTEAFF
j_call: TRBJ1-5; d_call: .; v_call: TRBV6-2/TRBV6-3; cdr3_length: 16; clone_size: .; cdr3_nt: TGTGCCAGCAGCCGGCCCCTTCGGAGGGCTAATCAGCCCCAGCATTTT; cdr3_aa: CASSRPLRRANQPQHF
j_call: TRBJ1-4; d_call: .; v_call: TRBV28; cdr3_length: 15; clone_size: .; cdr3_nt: TGTGCCAGCAGGCCTCCAGGCGCAACTAATGAAAAACTGTTTTTT; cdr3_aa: CASRPPGATNEKLFF
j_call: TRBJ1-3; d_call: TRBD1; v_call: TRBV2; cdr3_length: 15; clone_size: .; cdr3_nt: TGTGCCAGCAGCCCCAGGACAGGCTCTGGAAACACCATATATTTT; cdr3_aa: CASSPRTGSGNTIYF
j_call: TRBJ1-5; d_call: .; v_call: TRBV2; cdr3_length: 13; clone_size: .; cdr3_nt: TGTGCCAGCAGTGAGGGAGGCAATCAGCCCCAGCATTTT; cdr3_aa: CASSEGGNQPQHF
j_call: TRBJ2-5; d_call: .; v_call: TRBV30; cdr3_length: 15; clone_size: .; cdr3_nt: TGTGCCTGGAGTGTACTCAATCAGGGCGGCGAGACCCAGTACTTC; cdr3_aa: CAWSVLNQGGETQYF